This T cell receptor (beta chain) was retrieved from a study of cytomegalovirus exposure and HLA in healthy donors (dated by TCRdb to about 2017). Regarding the study in general: An earlier analysis of some 550 of the donors reported approximately 270 Gb of sequence data and approximately 110 million unique TCR beta sequences from 150 million to 200 million T cells. An early release covering around 630 HLA-typed donors comprised 250 to 350 gigabases of sequencing data and approximately 85 million unique TCR sequences. Of the 300 to 500 genotyped donors, over 80% were placed in the genetic ancestry cluster associated with self-reported Caucasian donors. The study aimed to test whether cataloging public T cell receptors could reveal signatures of past pathogen exposure. The study profiled the T cell repertoires of hundreds of subjects by immunosequencing and related them to cytomegalovirus serostatus. In addition to the first cohort of 500 to 850 subjects, a separate validation cohort of around 110 different subjects was used. To predict cytomegalovirus infection status, the study brought together high-throughput TCR immunosequencing, statistical association of individual TCRs with disease status, and machine learning. In a later analysis, previously published TCR beta repertoires from roughly 710 donors were re-analyzed and high-resolution HLA genotyping was added so that TCR occurrence patterns could be studied. Rather than using new phenotypic data, the later analysis identified candidate immune exposures from TCR beta sequences and from how often those sequences occurred across donors. To decide whether each TCR beta V gene segment behaved as functional or pseudogenic, an earlier analysis of several hundred of the donors relied on high-throughput TCR beta sequencing. Donor age, sex, ethnicity and CMV serostatus were compiled alongside the repertoire data. In a later genetic analysis, genome-wide SNP genotypes for about three fifths of the 666 donors were used, and that subset was treated as a discovery cohort. All discovery cohort repertoires had been generated on a single sequencing platform. HLA typing covered class I and class II loci at four-digit resolution. The number of typed donors differed by locus: about 629-630 for A, B, C, DRB1 and DQB1; approximately 530 for DQA1; about 600 for DPA1; and about 450 for DPB1. Four or five DR-DQ haplotypes were handled as single units for association and clustering because linkage in the cohort was strong. Among about 360 genotyped donors of the cohort, an average of 235,054 unique TCR beta nucleotide sequences were sequenced per donor, roughly 20% of them non-productive. Findings and caveats that apply to the study as a whole: A later genetic analysis reported fewer N-insertions in productive TCRs among donors in an Asian-associated ancestry cluster than the roughly 640-donor mean. Some IMGT-functional V segments, including TRBV6-2 and TRBV6-3, could not be told apart with the 87-base-pair reads, so those segments were excluded. Compared with equally common non-associated chains, HLA-associated TCR beta chains in a later analysis were more clonally expanded and had lower generation probabilities. In a later genetic analysis, a missense DCLRE1C variant was associated with V-gene and J-gene trimming of TCR beta chains, and the association was replicated in an independent cohort. A few of the identified cytomegalovirus-associated TCR beta chains were confirmed in vitro to be specific for cytomegalovirus antigens. According to the authors, the approach could potentially be generalized to other disease states and immunological phenotypes. A further reported finding was that TCR beta sequences accurately predicted the HLA-A and HLA-B alleles for most subjects in the first cohort. In an earlier analysis of some 540 of the donors, most TCR beta V segments appeared in productive rearrangements about 90% or about 30% of the time, broadly matching IMGT annotations. Linkage disequilibrium might explain the correlated functional status among segregating V segments, but an unknown experimental factor could not be ruled out. When HLA alleles, especially DR and DQ, strongly co-occurred, attributing TCR associations to individual alleles was difficult. Cytomegalovirus status was reported to be diagnosed by the classifier with high specificity and sensitivity in both the original and validation cohorts. The earlier analysis of 587 of the donors excluded 15 to 20 rarely observed V segments, including chromosome 9 orphons, because counts were too low. Only TCR beta chains were sequenced in this cohort, and the absence of alpha or paired-chain data limited detectable features. In a later analysis, the rate of TCR association differed among HLA loci, with DRB1 alleles having the most associated TCRs and HLA-C alleles having the fewest. Most CMV-associated TCR beta chains appeared to be HLA-restricted in a later analysis, and the HLA associations seemed to be driven largely by CMV exposure. A group of highly shared sequence variants was considered likely to be a technical artifact of the sequencing pipeline. HLA typing was unavailable for some donors at each locus, so association tests used only the typed subset. In a later analysis, several top co-occurrence clusters were reported to appear linked to parvovirus B19, influenza, CMV and Epstein-Barr virus. At a false discovery rate of 0.05, a later analysis linked 15,000 to 20,000 TCR beta sequences to specific HLA alleles. The only immune exposure information available for the cohort was CMV serostatus. The study listed over 150 TCR beta chains as associated with cytomegalovirus. While some public TCRs were present in many individuals, most TCR sequences turned up only very rarely across donors. The presence/absence analyses assumed that sequencing depth was roughly uniform across donors, and that assumption may not be true.

Note on this clone: There is no known antigen for this receptor. Base-call qualities are not available, and no considerably larger clone is one nucleotide away.

The protocol used for the library was the immunoSEQ multiplex PCR assay. For the multiplex PCR, a mixture combining 60 forward primers for TCR Vbeta segments and 13 reverse primers for TCR Jbeta segments was used. The CDR3 region of rearranged TCR beta genes was amplified from genomic DNA by a multiplex PCR assay. Amplified TCR beta libraries were sequenced as 87-base-pair reads on the Illumina HiSeq System. In the source study's methods: A later analysis tallied 70 million to 100 million unique TCR beta chains across the 666 repertoires, and around 10 million of those chains were shared by two or more donors. Raw reads were error-corrected and collapsed into unique sequences with a nearest-neighbor algorithm that merged closely related sequences to remove PCR and sequencing errors. V, D and J gene segments were assigned by aligning CDR3 sequences to IMGT reference sequences. Each retained sequence needed at least a six-nucleotide match to both a V gene segment and a J gene segment. Rearrangements were called productive when the CDR3 lacked stop codons and stayed in frame with V and J; all others were non-productive. Following IMGT convention, CDR3 was defined as the stretch from the second conserved V-encoded cysteine up to the conserved J-encoded phenylalanine. The earlier analysis of 500 to 600 of the donors excluded sequences that lacked an unambiguous match to a single V gene segment. In an earlier analysis of almost 600 of the donors, a V segment was called functional when productive rearrangements were above 56.7%, and segregating when the standard deviation between donors exceeded 5%. A statistical classification framework was built for diagnosing cytomegalovirus status from the catalog of TCR beta chain sequences. In a later analysis, V and J genes were assigned by comparing TCR nucleotide sequences against IMGT/GENE-DB human TR gene sequences. The TCRdist pipeline was used in a later analysis to assign CDR3 sequences and most-parsimonious VDJ recombination scenarios. In a later analysis, each TCR beta chain was defined by its CDR3 amino acid sequence together with its V-gene family, and reads without a unique V-gene family were excluded. A later analysis removed 450 to 600 highly shared, low-generation-probability nucleotide sequences to deal with suspected cross-contamination and a sequencing artifact. A later analysis calculated a clonal expansion index for each public chain from normalized within-repertoire ranks of inferred template counts. In a later analysis, generation probabilities were computed using a VDJ recombination model fitted to out-of-frame rearrangements, and the results were checked against IGoR. A later analysis scored TCR-TCR, TCR-HLA and TCR-CMV co-occurrence with hypergeometric tests, applying a repertoire-size bias correction to TCR pairs. To estimate false discovery rates, a later analysis permuted the HLA or CMV assignments 20 times. A later analysis grouped co-occurring TCRs with DBSCAN, adding TCRdist sequence similarity when clustering within HLA-allele-positive subsets. For co-occurrence clustering, repertoires with fewer than 30,000 or more than 120,000 public chains were excluded, along with roughly 5 repertoires with anomalous nucleotide sharing. TCRdb's version of the immuneACCESS table is confined to in-frame rearrangements and falls short of the full clone set. An unresolved V gene accounts for under half of the shortfall where checked; the remainder is of unknown origin. V, J and clone size reflect that table, while D and trimming were determined from the DNA. This sample comprises some 120,000 clones, roughly 80% of them detected only once. Over 20% of the sample goes to the ten largest clones.

As encoded in the germline V gene (reference sequence), CDR1 is LNHDA while CDR2 is SQIVND. Trimming takes 2 bases off V and 0 bases off J; junction bases not matched to a gene: 8. Counted from cysteine to phenylalanine, this CDR3 has 18 amino acids. This entry keeps only the CDR3 DNA: 54 bases, framed from base 1. The cohort comprised 550 to 700 healthy bone marrow donors. All cohort members were sampled while nominally healthy, although unrecorded immune exposures were likely present. The donor tested CMV seropositive, placing the donor among the 290 or so seropositive members of the cohort. Each donor provided a peripheral blood sample, and peripheral blood mononuclear cells were used for TCR beta sequencing. The Qiagen DNeasy Blood Extraction Kit was used to extract genomic DNA from the blood cell samples.

Material for sequencing was PBMCs. This TCR was recovered from a man younger than 45 in good health and CMV-seropositive. The V gene is TRBV19 and the J gene is TRBJ2-2; the central 8 bases match TRBD2. The CDR3 reads as follows: CASSITVAGGPNTGELFF. The bases are TGTGCCAGTAGTATAACAGTCGCGGGAGGCCCGAACACCGGGGAGCTGTTTTTT.